These 26 T cell receptor beta chains were sequenced from one sample in a study of blood T cell repertoires in COVID-19. Measured with immunoSEQ multiplex PCR; TCRdb has only the in-frame clones, and not every one. The sample includes 120,000 to 150,000 clones, around nine tenths of them seen just once. Sequences were obtained from peripheral blood. These receptors were collected from a woman between 50 and 59 years old with active or convalescent COVID-19.

This clone came up a few times. This rearrangement joins TRBV2 to TRBJ2-7; 7 positions match TRBD1. Germline CDR1 reads SNHLY; CDR2 reads FYNNEI. The J segment lost 4 bases and the V segment lost 7 bases, leaving 16 bases of the junction unmatched. The length of the CDR3 is 16 residues. The CDR3 sequence: CASKEWAGTEPYEQYF. The DNA of the CDR3 is TGTGCCAGCAAGGAGTGGGCTGGGACAGAACCTTACGAGCAGTACTTC.

The rearrangement uses TRBV5-1 and TRBJ2-6, with a possible D match to TRBD1 (6 bases). Between the trimmed V and J ends, which lost 2 bases and 4 bases, there was a span of 10 bases. Germline CDR1 SGHRS, CDR2 YFSETQ. The CDR3 runs to 15 residues. The chain's CDR3 is CASSFQGTGANVLTF. The DNA of the CDR3 is TGCGCCAGCAGCTTTCAGGGGACAGGGGCCAACGTCCTGACTTTC.

The chain has TRBV12-5 and TRBJ1-1; D perhaps matches TRBD1 (6 bases). This CDR3 spans 14 amino acids. V gave up 3 bases and J gave up 4 bases, with 12 bases separating them. CDR1 and CDR2 (germline): LGHNT, FRNRAP. Here the CDR3 DNA reads TGTGCTAGTGGTTTATCAGGGGCGAGCACTGAAGCTTTCTTT. This gives the protein CASGLSGASTEAFF.

This chain uses TRBV6-1 with TRBJ2-1, with 9 bases fitting TRBD1. This CDR3 has 15 amino acids. The J segment lost 3 bases and the V segment lost 2 bases, leaving 2 bases of the junction unmatched. In germline, CDR1 is MNHNS, CDR2 SASEGT. The CDR3 here is CASSERGQGYNEQFF. The CDR3 DNA sequence: TGTGCCAGCAGTGAAAGGGGACAGGGCTACAATGAGCAGTTCTTC.

This clone was counted only a few times. This chain links TRBV15 with TRBJ1-2; no firm D call. Germline V gives CDR1 LNHNV, CDR2 YYDKDF (reference sequence). There are 13 residues in the CDR3. The ends were cut back, 5 bases at V and 1 base at J, with 8 bases in the middle. This CDR3 is CATSGAGNYGYTF. Written as DNA, the CDR3 is TGTGCCACCAGCGGCGCGGGTAACTATGGCTACACCTTC. Full variable domain (remainder filled in from reference TRBV15 and TRBJ1-2): DAMVIQNPRYQVTQFGKPVTLSCSQTLNHNVMYWYQQKSSQAPKLLFHYYDKDFNNEADTPDNFQSRRPNTSFCFLDIRSPGLGDTAMYLCATSGAGNYGYTFGSGTRLTVV.

The V gene is TRBV11-3, the J gene TRBJ2-3; 8 nucleotides align to TRBD2. The CDR3 spans 17 residues. CDR1 and CDR2 from the germline V gene are SGHNT and YENEEA. The ends lost 5 bases at V and 5 bases at J; junction bases unmatched: 15. The CDR3 bases are TGTGCCAGCAGCAGCGGAACCGGGACTAGGGGATTAGATACGCAGTATTTT. Translating gives CASSSGTGTRGLDTQYF.

The chain employs TRBV29-1 and TRBJ1-4, with 8 positions matching TRBD1. CDR1 is SQVTM, CDR2 ANQGSEA, per germline. V trimming: 7 bases; J trimming: 6 bases; junction bases outside the gene matches: 7. This CDR3 region has 13 residues. CDR3 in DNA: TGCAGCGGGAGGACAGGGAAGGATGAAAAACTGTTTTTT. Residues: CSGRTGKDEKLFF.

As to this clone: The same CDR3 is also encoded by other DNA sequences in this sample. The chain recombines TRBV10-3 with TRBJ1-5; 11 bases agree with TRBD1. V shed 4 bases, J shed 5 bases, and the junction held 1 base outside the gene matches. Germline V lookup: CDR1 ENHRY, CDR2 SYGVKD. This CDR3 is 14 amino acids long. DNA of the CDR3: TGTGCCATCAGTGGGACAGGGGGCGATCAGCCCCAGCATTTT. Residues: CAISGTGGDQPQHF.

The rearrangement links TRBV28 to TRBJ2-7; 11 bases are a match to TRBD2. Germline loops: CDR1 MDHEN, CDR2 SYDVKM. Trimming cost V 6 bases and J 3 bases; bases outside gene matches: 10. The length of the CDR3 is 16 residues. CDR3 in DNA: TGTGCCAGCAGACCTCCTGGGACTAGCGGTAGCTACGAGCAGTACTTC. Residues: CASRPPGTSGSYEQYF.

The chain joins TRBV13 to TRBJ2-1; 13 bases are a match to TRBD2. The CDR3 is made up of 17 amino acids. Trimming at V came to 5 bases and at J to 1 base, leaving 5 bases not matched to a gene. CDR1 and CDR2 from the germline V gene are PRHDT and FYEKMQ (reference sequence). This CDR3 is CASSPGLAGTSYNEQFF. The DNA for the CDR3 is TGTGCCAGCAGCCCGGGACTAGCGGGAACTTCCTACAATGAGCAGTTCTTC. The full variable domain, its missing parts supplied by reference TRBV13 and TRBJ2-1, is AAGVIQSPRHLIKEKRETATLKCYPIPRHDTVYWYQQGPGQDPQFLISFYEKMQSDKGSIPDRFSAQQFSDYHSELNMSSLELGDSALYFCASSPGLAGTSYNEQFFGPGTRLTVL.

J is TRBJ1-2 and V is TRBV6-5, with 7 bases lining up with TRBD1. The CDR3 runs 14 residues. CDR1 MNHEY and CDR2 SVGAGI come from the germline V gene. After removal of 5 bases from V and 5 bases from J, the junction contained 8 bases not matched to a gene. Here the CDR3 reads CASSLRDSNYGYTF. Here the CDR3 DNA reads TGTGCCAGCAGTCTCCGGGACAGTAATTATGGCTACACCTTC.

The chain employs TRBV24-1 and TRBJ2-1, with D possibly TRBD1 on 6 matching bases. Germline values: CDR1 KGHDR, CDR2 SFDVKD. V lost 3 bases and J lost 4, with 9 bases in between. The CDR3 is made up of 14 amino acids. CDR3 residues: CATSDPTGYNEQFF. The DNA for the CDR3 is TGTGCCACCAGTGATCCCACAGGGTACAATGAGCAGTTCTTC.

This clone was seen a single time. The chain has TRBV19 and TRBJ2-2, with D unresolved. This CDR3 is 15 amino acids long. CDR1 and CDR2 from the germline V gene are LNHDA and SQIVND (reference sequence). V shed 4 bases and J shed 0 bases, with 9 bases lying between them. The CDR3 sequence is CASSTSTANTGELFF. In nucleotides, the CDR3 is TGTGCCAGTAGTACATCAACAGCGAACACCGGGGAGCTGTTTTTT.

This rearrangement joins TRBV7-2 to TRBJ2-7; 8 positions match TRBD2. Germline trimming cut 1 base from V and 0 bases from J; bases unmatched to any gene: 2. CDR1 and CDR2 (germline): SGHTA, FQGNSA. The CDR3 has 15 residues. The CDR3 protein is CASSLVSGSSYEQYF. CDR3 DNA: TGTGCCAGCAGCTTAGTAAGCGGGAGCTCCTACGAGCAGTACTTC.

V is TRBV12-3 or TRBV12-4 and J is TRBJ2-1; the D is unclear. V was shortened by 7 bases and J by 7 bases, with 14 bases between the two germline ends. This CDR3 spans 13 amino acids. CDR3 in amino acids: CASTLMRGNEQFF. DNA of the CDR3: TGTGCCAGCACCCTAATGCGCGGAAATGAGCAGTTCTTC.

This rearrangement joins TRBV6-5 to TRBJ1-2; the match to TRBD1 covers 9 bases. V shed 5 bases, J shed 8 bases, and the junction held 12 bases outside the gene matches. The CDR3 is 15 residues long. The germline V gene has CDR1 MNHEY and CDR2 SVGAGI. CDR3 coding DNA: TGTGCCAGCAGTCTCTCAGGACAGGGGCATGTCGGCTACACCTTC. It codes for CASSLSGQGHVGYTF.

The genes are TRBV19 and TRBJ2-5, with 9 bases matching TRBD1. The CDR3 is 15 residues long. Germline loops: CDR1 LNHDA, CDR2 SQIVND (reference sequence). J was trimmed by 4 bases and V by 5 bases; bases with no gene match: 8. CDR3 in amino acids: CASSRAGQGTETQYF. Written as DNA, the CDR3 is TGTGCCAGTAGTCGAGCGGGACAGGGTACAGAGACCCAGTACTTC.

The rearrangement joins TRBV30 to TRBJ1-3, with D possibly being TRBD1 (6 bases). There are 17 residues in the CDR3. Germline CDR1 GTSNPN, CDR2 SVGIG (reference sequence). Trimming removed 2 bases from V and 0 bases from J, with 17 bases in between. The CDR3 here is CAWSTGIGPPSGNTIYF. CDR3 in DNA: TGTGCCTGGAGTACAGGGATTGGGCCCCCCTCTGGAAACACCATATATTTT.

J is TRBJ1-1 and V is TRBV19; D remains ambiguous. With 7 bases removed from V and 6 bases from J, the gap between germline ends came to 6 bases. The germline gives CDR1 LNHDA, CDR2 SQIVND (reference sequence). The CDR3 sequence is 10 residues long. CDR3 sequence reads: CASMGAEAFF. The CDR3, as DNA: TGTGCCAGTATGGGCGCTGAAGCTTTCTTT.

The chain couples TRBV3-1 (or the pseudogene TRBV3-2) to TRBJ1-1; 8 bases align to TRBD1. V lost 5 bases and J lost 1; bases outside the gene matches: 3. The germline V gene encodes CDR1 LGHDT and CDR2 YNNKEL (reference sequence). This CDR3 region has 14 residues. CDR3 protein: CASSYGQGNTEAFF. CDR3 nucleotides: TGTGCCAGCAGCTATGGACAGGGGAACACTGAAGCTTTCTTT.

This clone was recorded only once. The gene calls are TRBV24-1 and TRBJ2-1; 12 positions agree with TRBD1. This CDR3 has 16 residues. V shed 6 bases and J 6 bases; nucleotides not matched to a gene: 8. Germline V gives CDR1 KGHDR, CDR2 SFDVKD. This CDR3 is CATSSTGQGAINEQFF. The CDR3 bases are TGTGCCACCAGTTCCACGGGACAGGGGGCGATCAATGAGCAGTTCTTC.

This chain links TRBV14 with TRBJ1-1; D might be TRBD1 (5 bases). The CDR3 has 16 amino acids. Germline V gene sequence: CDR1 SGHDN, CDR2 FVKESK. V dropped 1 base and J dropped 3 bases, with 15 bases sitting between them. Here the CDR3 reads CASSQGWPGWDTEAFF. DNA of the CDR3: TGTGCCAGCAGCCAAGGGTGGCCAGGGTGGGACACTGAAGCTTTCTTT.

This rearrangement joins TRBV4-1 to TRBJ2-1; 10 nucleotides align to TRBD1. Trimming removed 4 bases from V and 2 bases from J; junction bases left unmatched: 2. The CDR3 loop spans 15 amino acids. CDR1 is MGHRA and CDR2 is YSYEKL in the germline V gene. The CDR3 nucleotides read TGCGCCAGCAGCCTTGGACAGGGGGCCTACAATGAGCAGTTCTTC. It specifies CASSLGQGAYNEQFF.

This chain links TRBV30 with TRBJ1-1, with a tentative D call TRBD1 (5 bases). V lost 6 bases, J lost 1 base, and 15 bases lay in between. This CDR3 comprises 14 residues. Germline lookup yields CDR1 GTSNPN and CDR2 SVGIG (reference sequence). The CDR3 coding sequence is TGTGCCTGTGGATATAGGGGAACGAACACTGAAGCTTTCTTT. This gives the protein CACGYRGTNTEAFF.

The J gene is TRBJ2-3, the V gene TRBV7-9; TRBD1 agrees at 11 bases. The V segment lost 6 bases and the J segment 6 bases; nucleotides outside the gene matches: 14. The CDR3 extends over 17 amino acids. CDR1 and CDR2 from the germline V gene are SEHNR and FQNEAQ (reference sequence). The CDR3 DNA reads TGTGCCAGCAGAAACCCTCGAGGGACAGGGGGGGTGGATACGCAGTATTTT. Protein sequence: CASRNPRGTGGVDTQYF.

The V and J genes are TRBV28 and TRBJ1-2, with a possible D match to TRBD1 (6 bases). The CDR3 runs to 13 residues. V dropped 4 bases and J dropped 3 bases, with 9 bases sitting between them. Germline lookup yields CDR1 MDHEN and CDR2 SYDVKM. The CDR3 DNA sequence: TGTGCCAGCAGTTCGTACAGGGACTATGGCTACACCTTC. Its protein is CASSSYRDYGYTF.